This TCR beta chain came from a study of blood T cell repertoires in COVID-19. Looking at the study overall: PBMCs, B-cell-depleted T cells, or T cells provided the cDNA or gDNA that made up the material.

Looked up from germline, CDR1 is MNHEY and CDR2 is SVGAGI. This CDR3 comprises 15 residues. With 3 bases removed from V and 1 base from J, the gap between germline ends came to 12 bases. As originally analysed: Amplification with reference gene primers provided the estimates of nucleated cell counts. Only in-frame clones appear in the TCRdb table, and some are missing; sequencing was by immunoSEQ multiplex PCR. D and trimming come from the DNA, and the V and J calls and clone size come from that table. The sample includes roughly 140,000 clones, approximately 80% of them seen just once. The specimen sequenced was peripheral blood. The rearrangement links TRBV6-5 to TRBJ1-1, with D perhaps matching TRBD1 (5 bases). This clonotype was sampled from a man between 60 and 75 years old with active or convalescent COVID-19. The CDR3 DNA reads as TGTGCCAGCAGTTATAACCCAGGGAAGAACACTGAAGCTTTCTTT. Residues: CASSYNPGKNTEAFF.